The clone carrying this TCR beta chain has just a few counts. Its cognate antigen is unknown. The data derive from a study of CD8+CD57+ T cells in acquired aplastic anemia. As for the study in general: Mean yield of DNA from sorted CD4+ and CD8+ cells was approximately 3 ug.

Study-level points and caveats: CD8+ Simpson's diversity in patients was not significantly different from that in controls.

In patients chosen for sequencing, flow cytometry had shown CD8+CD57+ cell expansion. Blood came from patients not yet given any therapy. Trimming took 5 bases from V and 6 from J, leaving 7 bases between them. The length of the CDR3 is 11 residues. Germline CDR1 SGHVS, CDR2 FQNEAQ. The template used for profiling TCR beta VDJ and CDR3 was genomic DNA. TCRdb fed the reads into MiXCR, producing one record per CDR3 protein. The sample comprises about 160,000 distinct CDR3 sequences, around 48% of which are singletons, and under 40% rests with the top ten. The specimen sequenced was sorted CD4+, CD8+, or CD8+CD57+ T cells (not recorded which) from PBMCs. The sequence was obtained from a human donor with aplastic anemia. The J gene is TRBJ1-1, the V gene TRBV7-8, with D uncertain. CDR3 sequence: CASSQNAEAFF. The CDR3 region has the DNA TGTGCCAGCAGCCAAAACGCTGAAGCTTTCTTT.